This T cell receptor (beta chain) appears in the sequencing data of a study of CXCR3-negative and CXCR3-positive naive CD8 T cells. Overall study results and limits: CXCR3-positive naive cells carried more hydrophobic TRB CDR3s than CXCR3-negative ones. Memory CD8+ cells showed much lower diversity, while both naive subsets were comparably high.

The CDR3 is made up of 16 amino acids. Libraries of TRB cDNA were made by 5' RACE and carried UMIs. TCRdb reworked the 5' RACE reads into one entry per CDR3 protein, no DNA. This table holds about 120,000 distinct CDR3 sequences. Remarks on this clonotype: The antigen is unknown.

This receptor was taken from a human donor in good health. Some clones in this sample may be carry-over from other donors' samples. Input material: naive CXCR3+ CD8+ T cells from blood. Subset described: CD45RO-CCR7+CD27+CD95- naive CD8+ T cells expressing CXCR3 (TNR3+). The chain uses TRBV12-3 or TRBV12-4 and TRBJ1-2; TCRdb picks TRBD1, but there is no DNA to check that call. This chain's CDR3 is CASSLALTDSAYGYTF.